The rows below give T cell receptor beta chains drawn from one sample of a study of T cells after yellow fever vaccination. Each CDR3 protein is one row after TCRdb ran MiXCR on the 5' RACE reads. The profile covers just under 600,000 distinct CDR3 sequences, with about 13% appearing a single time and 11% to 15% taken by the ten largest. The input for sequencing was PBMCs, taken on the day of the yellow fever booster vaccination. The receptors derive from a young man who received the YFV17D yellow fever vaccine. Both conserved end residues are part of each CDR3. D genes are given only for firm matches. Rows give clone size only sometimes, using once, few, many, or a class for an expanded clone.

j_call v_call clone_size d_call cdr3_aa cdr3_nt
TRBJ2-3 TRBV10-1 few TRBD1 CASTIPGQKKHTQYF TGCGCCAGCACTATACCGGGACAGAAAAAGCATACGCAGTATTTT
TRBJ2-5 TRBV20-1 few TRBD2 CSASGSGSVETQYF TGCAGTGCTAGCGGTAGCGGGAGTGTAGAGACCCAGTACTTC
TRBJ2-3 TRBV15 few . CATSRDPGTDTQYF TGTGCCACCAGCAGAGATCCGGGGACAGATACGCAGTATTTT
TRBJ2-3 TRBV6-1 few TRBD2 CASSPLTSGSTDTQYF TGTGCCAGCAGTCCATTGACTAGCGGGAGCACAGATACGCAGTATTTT
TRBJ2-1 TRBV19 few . CASNPPDYNEQFF TGTGCCAGTAATCCCCCCGATTACAATGAGCAGTTCTTC
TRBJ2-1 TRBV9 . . CASSVGRAFEQFF TGTGCCAGCAGCGTAGGTCGAGCTTTTGAGCAGTTCTTC
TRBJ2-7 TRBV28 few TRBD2 CASTISGGTVLEQYF TGTGCCAGCACCATATCCGGGGGGACTGTCCTCGAGCAGTACTTC
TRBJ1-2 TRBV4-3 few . CASSQEGPLSVYGYTF TGCGCCAGCAGCCAAGAGGGGCCCCTATCTGTCTATGGCTACACCTTC
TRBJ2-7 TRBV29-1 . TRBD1 CSVGGTGSPYEQYF TGCAGCGTTGGAGGGACAGGAAGCCCCTACGAGCAGTACTTC
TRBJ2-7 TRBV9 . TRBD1 CASSPSSTRSGQGYYEQYF TGTGCCAGCAGCCCCTCATCCACCCGATCGGGACAGGGGTACTACGAGCAGTACTTC
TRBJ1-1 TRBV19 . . CATRQGNTEAFF TGTGCCACGCGGCAAGGGAACACTGAAGCTTTCTTT
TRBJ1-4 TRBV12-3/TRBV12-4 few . CASSPKGDRNEKLFF TGTGCCAGCAGTCCCAAAGGTGATAGGAATGAAAAACTGTTTTTT
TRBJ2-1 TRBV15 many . CATFRSSYNEQFF TGTGCCACCTTTCGGAGCTCCTACAATGAGCAGTTCTTC
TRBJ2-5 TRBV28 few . CASSFGRERSQYF TGTGCCAGCAGTTTTGGCAGGGAGCGGTCCCAGTACTTC
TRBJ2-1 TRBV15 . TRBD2 CATSEGLAPNEQFF TGTGCCACCAGCGAGGGACTAGCCCCCAATGAGCAGTTCTTC
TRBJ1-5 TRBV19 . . CASSPRTPYSNQPQHF TGTGCCAGTAGTCCCCGGACACCATATAGCAATCAGCCCCAGCATTTT
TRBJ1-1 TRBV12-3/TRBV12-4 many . CASSPGLGAFF TGTGCCAGCAGTCCAGGCCTCGGAGCTTTCTTT
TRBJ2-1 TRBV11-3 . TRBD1 CASSSSTTGQRDWASYNEQFF TGTGCCAGCAGCTCCTCAACGACGGGACAGAGAGACTGGGCTTCCTACAATGAGCAGTTCTTC
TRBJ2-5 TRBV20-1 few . CSARVRAQYF TGCAGTGCTAGAGTTAGGGCCCAGTACTTC
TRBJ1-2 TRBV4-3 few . CASSQEALAGGYGYTF TGCGCCAGCAGCCAAGAGGCTTTAGCTGGGGGCTATGGCTACACCTTC
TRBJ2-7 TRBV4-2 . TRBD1 CASSPGTGSPRTSYEQYF TGTGCCAGCAGCCCCGGGACAGGCTCGCCCCGAACCTCCTACGAGCAGTACTTC
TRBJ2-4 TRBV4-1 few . CASSQITGAGLYF TGCGCCAGCAGCCAGATAACGGGAGCGGGTTTGTACTTC
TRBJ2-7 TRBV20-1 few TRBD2 CSATRLAGGLYYEQYF TGCAGTGCTACCCGACTAGCGGGAGGACTATACTACGAGCAGTACTTC
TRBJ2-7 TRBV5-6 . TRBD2 CASSWGGSSYEQYF TGTGCCAGCAGCTGGGGCGGGAGCTCCTACGAGCAGTACTTC
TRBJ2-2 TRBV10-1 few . CASSESRSGELFF TGCGCCAGCAGTGAGTCTCGCTCCGGGGAGCTGTTTTTT
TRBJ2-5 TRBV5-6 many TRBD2 CASSRRLAGLQETQYF TGTGCCAGCAGCCGGAGGCTAGCGGGACTCCAAGAGACCCAGTACTTC
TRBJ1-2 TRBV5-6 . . CASSLLVNREYGYTF TGTGCCAGCAGCTTGCTGGTAAACCGTGAATATGGCTACACCTTC
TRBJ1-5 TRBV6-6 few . CARWRVTTQHF TGTGCCAGGTGGAGAGTAACAACCCAGCATTTT
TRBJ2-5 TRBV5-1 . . CASSLDVEETQYF TGCGCCAGCAGCTTGGACGTAGAAGAGACCCAGTACTTC
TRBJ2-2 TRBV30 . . CAWTPETGELFF TGTGCCTGGACACCCGAGACCGGGGAGCTGTTTTTT
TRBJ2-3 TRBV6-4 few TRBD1 CASSDNGQGTDTQYF TGTGCCAGCAGTGACAATGGACAGGGGACAGATACGCAGTATTTT
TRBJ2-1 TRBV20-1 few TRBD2 CSASLRERYNEQFF TGCAGTGCTAGCTTGCGGGAGAGGTACAATGAGCAGTTCTTC
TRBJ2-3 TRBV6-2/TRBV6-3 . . CASSYFSGDTQYF TGTGCCAGCAGTTACTTTAGCGGAGATACGCAGTATTTT
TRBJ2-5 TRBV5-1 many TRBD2 CASMSTSGKETQYF TGCGCCAGCATGTCGACTAGCGGAAAAGAGACCCAGTACTTC
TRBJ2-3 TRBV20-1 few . CSARIVSHTDTQYF TGCAGTGCTAGAATAGTGTCCCACACAGATACGCAGTATTTT
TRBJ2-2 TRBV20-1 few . CSARDLFQQTYLNTGELFF TGCAGTGCTAGAGATCTCTTCCAGCAAACCTACTTGAACACCGGGGAGCTGTTTTTT
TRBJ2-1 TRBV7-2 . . CASSLVAEGPTYNEQFF TGTGCCAGCAGCTTAGTTGCGGAAGGCCCCACTTACAATGAGCAGTTCTTC
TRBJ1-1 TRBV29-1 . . CSAGDLAGDQTEAFF TGCAGCGCCGGCGACCTTGCAGGGGATCAAACTGAAGCTTTCTTT
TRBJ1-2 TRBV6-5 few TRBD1 CASSDRDYGYTF TGTGCCAGCAGCGACAGGGACTATGGCTACACCTTC
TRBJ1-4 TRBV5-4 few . CASSPDPGEKLFF TGTGCCAGCAGCCCTGACCCAGGGGAAAAACTGTTTTTT
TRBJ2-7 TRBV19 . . CASSLEPGRLNEQYF TGTGCCAGTAGTTTAGAACCGGGACGTCTAAACGAGCAGTACTTC
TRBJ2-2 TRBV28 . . CASSSDGVTGELFF TGTGCCAGCAGCTCGGACGGAGTAACCGGGGAGCTGTTTTTT
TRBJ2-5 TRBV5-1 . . CASRNTGQGKETQYF TGCGCCAGCAGGAACACAGGGCAGGGCAAAGAGACCCAGTACTTC
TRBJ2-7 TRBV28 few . CASSFSLGRPPGYEQYF TGTGCCAGCAGTTTCTCCCTCGGACGGCCCCCTGGGTACGAGCAGTACTTC
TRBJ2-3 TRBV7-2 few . CASSPIATTGTDTQYF TGTGCCAGCAGCCCTATAGCCACCACCGGCACAGATACGCAGTATTTT
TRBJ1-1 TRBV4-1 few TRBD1 CATSRRQGNTEAFF TGCGCCACCTCTCGTAGACAGGGAAACACTGAAGCTTTCTTT
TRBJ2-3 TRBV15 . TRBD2 CATGRTSGRADTQYF TGTGCCACGGGGCGGACTAGCGGGAGGGCAGATACGCAGTATTTT
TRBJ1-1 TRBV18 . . CASSPTNRETEAFF TGTGCCAGCTCACCAACTAACAGGGAAACTGAAGCTTTCTTT
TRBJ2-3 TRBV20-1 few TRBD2 CSARGLAGGQDTQYF TGCAGTGCTAGAGGACTAGCGGGAGGTCAAGATACGCAGTATTTT
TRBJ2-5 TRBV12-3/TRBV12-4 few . CASGPGAETQYF TGTGCCAGCGGGCCTGGGGCAGAGACCCAGTACTTC